This entry concerns a single TCR beta chain. Collection occurred without any documented infections or immune events in donors. This sample is drawn from a study of identifying expanded T cells in peripheral blood. Assay: immunoSEQ multiplex PCR; the TCRdb copy retains only in-frame clones and omits some. Among under 70,000 clones listed, 87% were seen once. With V trimmed by 5 bases and J by 4 bases, 2 bases remained unmatched. Per the germline V gene, CDR1 is WNHNN and CDR2 is SYGVQD (reference sequence). The CDR3 totals 15 residues. The sequence came from a person aged 18 to 70 in good health. This rearrangement joins TRBV10-1 to TRBJ2-3; 14 bases agree with TRBD2. The sample was blood. The CDR3 nucleotides read TGCGCCAGCAGTCCGGGACTAGCGGGGGCAGATACGCAGTATTTT. It specifies CASSPGLAGADTQYF.